These 20 T cell receptor beta chains share one sample of origin, sequenced in a study of PD-L1 blockade in urothelial cancer. Time point of the sample: pretreatment peripheral blood. Profiled with immunoSEQ multiplex PCR; TCRdb holds only in-frame clones, not every one. The sample shows over 65,000 clones, 90% of them seen only once. The sample here was PBMCs, taken around atezolizumab (anti-PD-L1) treatment. Every receptor here comes from a man between 65 and 85 years old with urothelial cancer.

This chain connects TRBV5-1 to TRBJ1-4; 9 positions match TRBD1. The length of the CDR3 is 14 residues. Per germline, CDR1 SGHRS and CDR2 YFSETQ. V lost 4 bases, J lost 10 bases, and 8 bases stayed unmatched. The CDR3 spells CASSDTGGSGKLFF. Here the CDR3 DNA reads TGCGCCAGCAGCGATACAGGGGGCTCAGGAAAACTGTTTTTT.

The chain joins TRBV6-5 to TRBJ1-5, with 9 bases fitting TRBD1. The CDR3 runs 13 residues. Germline V gene lookup returns CDR1 MNHEY and CDR2 SVGAGI. With V trimmed by 5 bases and J by 6 bases, 2 bases remained unmatched. CDR3 protein: CASSGTGTQPQHF. DNA for the CDR3: TGTGCCAGCAGTGGGACAGGGACTCAGCCCCAGCATTTT.

The rearrangement joins TRBV5-4 to TRBJ2-2; D may be TRBD1 (5 bases). The CDR3 spans 16 residues. V shed 5 bases and J shed 1 base, with 15 bases lying between them. Germline values: CDR1 SGHNT, CDR2 YYREEE (reference sequence). CDR3 residues: CASSKTDSRNTGELFF. The CDR3 nucleotides are TGTGCCAGCAGTAAGACAGACTCGAGGAACACCGGGGAGCTGTTTTTT.

The chain uses TRBV10-2 and TRBJ1-5, with TRBD1 identical over 7 bases. Germline V gives CDR1 WSHSY, CDR2 SAAADI. V shed 5 bases, J shed 9 bases, and the junction held 7 bases outside the gene matches. CDR3 size: 13 residues. For the CDR3, the DNA is TGCGCCAGCAGTACAGGGGCCGGATGGCCCCAGCATTTT. This translates into CASSTGAGWPQHF.

This clone was recorded a few times. This sequence joins TRBV27 and TRBJ2-5, with D unclear. The V gene lost 2 bases and the J gene lost 1 base, with 8 bases spanning the gap. The CDR3 length is 14 residues. CDR1 MNHEY and CDR2 SMNVEV come from the germline V gene (reference sequence). The CDR3 here is CASSLSPAQETQYF. CDR3 bases: TGTGCCAGCAGTTTAAGCCCCGCCCAAGAGACCCAGTACTTC.

The V and J genes are TRBV11-1 and TRBJ2-5; 7 bases line up with TRBD2. The V gene end was trimmed by 6 bases and the J gene end by 7 bases; junction bases not matched to a gene: 17. The CDR3 extends over 16 amino acids. The germline V gene encodes CDR1 SGHAT and CDR2 FQDESV (reference sequence). The CDR3 here is CASSLRVASGVGTQYF. Written as DNA, the CDR3 is TGTGCCAGCAGTTTAAGGGTAGCGAGCGGGGTGGGGACCCAGTACTTC.

This clone was seen a few times. The gene calls are TRBV30 and TRBJ2-1; the D gene is possibly TRBD2 (6 bases). The V end was cut by 0 bases, the J end by 3 bases, with 9 bases between. Germline assignment: CDR1 GTSNPN and CDR2 SVGIG (reference sequence). This CDR3 has 14 residues. Here the CDR3 DNA reads TGTGCCTGGAGTGTGGGGGGACTCTACAATGAGCAGTTCTTC. The encoded protein is CAWSVGGLYNEQFF. The whole variable domain, remainder taken from reference TRBV30 and TRBJ2-1, is SQTIHQWPATLVQPVGSPLSLECTVEGTSNPNLYWYRQAAGRGLQLLFYSVGIGQISSEVPQNLSASRPQDRQFILSSKKLLLSDSGFYLCAWSVGGLYNEQFFGPGTRLTVL.

The V and J genes are TRBV2 and TRBJ1-4, with D possibly matching TRBD1 (6 bases). There are 14 residues in the CDR3. The germline gives CDR1 SNHLY, CDR2 FYNNEI. V dropped 5 bases and J dropped 1 base, with 8 bases sitting between them. The DNA of the CDR3 is TGTGCCAGCAGTCAACAGGGAACTAATGAAAAACTGTTTTTT. It is translated as CASSQQGTNEKLFF.

This chain uses TRBV4-1 with TRBJ2-3; no definite D call. CDR3 length: 16 residues. Deletions cut 1 base from V and 0 bases from J, with 11 bases between. Germline assignment: CDR1 MGHRA and CDR2 YSYEKL. CDR3 residues: CASSQVVGTSTDTQYF. CDR3 nucleotides: TGCGCCAGCAGCCAAGTTGTCGGTACTAGCACAGATACGCAGTATTTT.

The V call is TRBV2, the J call TRBJ2-1; maybe TRBD1 (6 bases). The CDR3 totals 12 residues. Trimming left V 4 bases short and J 7 bases short, with 8 bases between. Germline V gives CDR1 SNHLY, CDR2 FYNNEI. Here the CDR3 reads CASSGGHNEQFF. DNA of the CDR3: TGTGCCAGCAGTGGGGGACATAATGAGCAGTTCTTC.

V and J are TRBV10-3 and TRBJ1-5; unclear D gene. This CDR3 is built from 14 residues. CDR1 ENHRY and CDR2 SYGVKD come from the germline V gene. V was cut by 11 bases and J by 3 bases, with 17 bases left in between. The CDR3 reads CASRAGRDNQPQHF. CDR3 nucleotides: TGTGCCTCCCGGGCGGGGAGGGACAATCAGCCCCAGCATTTT.

The V call is TRBV15, the J call TRBJ2-7; TRBD2 is a possible D gene (6 bases). The V gene lost 0 bases and the J gene lost 5 bases, with 14 bases spanning the gap. This CDR3 spans 15 amino acids. CDR1 and CDR2 from the germline V gene are LNHNV and YYDKDF (reference sequence). CDR3 DNA sequence: TGTGCCACCAGCAGAGATAGTGGAGGGGCACACGAGCAGTACTTC. Amino acid sequence: CATSRDSGGAHEQYF. Together with reference TRBV15 and TRBJ2-7, the CDR3 gives the full variable domain: DAMVIQNPRYQVTQFGKPVTLSCSQTLNHNVMYWYQQKSSQAPKLLFHYYDKDFNNEADTPDNFQSRRPNTSFCFLDIRSPGLGDTAMYLCATSRDSGGAHEQYFGPGTRLTVT.

The gene calls are TRBV7-8 and TRBJ2-7; D gene uncertain. The germline V gene encodes CDR1 SGHVS and CDR2 FQNEAQ. Trimming left V 2 bases short and J 2 bases short, with 7 bases between. This CDR3 has 13 residues. The CDR3 protein is CASSLNPAYEQYF. The CDR3 DNA reads TGTGCCAGCAGCTTAAACCCAGCCTACGAGCAGTACTTC.

V is TRBV6-5 and J is TRBJ2-7; 9 bases line up with TRBD1. The CDR3 length is 15 residues. Germline V gene sequence: CDR1 MNHEY, CDR2 SVGAGI. V shed 4 bases, J shed 3 bases, and the junction held 7 bases outside the gene matches. CDR3 DNA sequence: TGTGCCAGCAGTTCACCGGGACAGGGTTTCTACGAGCAGTACTTC. Its protein is CASSSPGQGFYEQYF.

In DNA, the CDR3 is TGTGCCAGCAGCCAGACAGGGGGCTTGGGAGAGACCCAGTACTTC. Translating it yields CASSQTGGLGETQYF. This chain links TRBV7-9 with TRBJ2-5; 10 bases are shared with TRBD1. V shed 5 bases, J shed 4 bases, and the junction held 7 bases outside the gene matches. Germline CDR1 and CDR2: SEHNR and FQNEAQ (reference sequence). The CDR3 spans 15 residues.

This clone was recorded only once. The genes are TRBV18 and TRBJ2-5; 12 bases map to TRBD2. Germline V gene data show CDR1 as KGHSH and CDR2 as LQKENI. The V segment lost 0 bases and the J segment 5 bases; nucleotides outside the gene matches: 10. The CDR3 runs to 18 residues. DNA of the CDR3: TGTGCCAGCTCACCACCGGAAAAACTAGCGGGAGGAAGGGAGACCCAGTACTTC. This gives the protein CASSPPEKLAGGRETQYF.

The gene calls are TRBV2 and TRBJ1-1, with TRBD1 matching over 9 bases. CDR1 is SNHLY and CDR2 is FYNNEI in the germline V gene. The CDR3 is 15 amino acids. The V and J ends lost 5 bases and 0 bases, in that order; junction bases with no gene match: 4. The CDR3 nucleotides read TGTGCCAGCAGTCAAGACAGGGGGATGAACACTGAAGCTTTCTTT. Its translation is CASSQDRGMNTEAFF.

CDR3 in DNA: TGTGCCAGCTCCACCGGGAAAGCCTCTGGAAACACCATATATTTT. Protein sequence: CASSTGKASGNTIYF. The chain employs TRBV18 and TRBJ1-3; D gene unclear. The CDR3 extends over 15 amino acids. V was clipped by 6 bases and J by 0 bases, with 12 bases between them. Looked up from germline, CDR1 is KGHSH and CDR2 is LQKENI.

The chain combines TRBV18 with TRBJ2-7; TRBD1 aligns across 7 bases. This CDR3 spans 14 amino acids. Trimming at V came to 2 bases and at J to 6 bases, leaving 7 bases not matched to a gene. Germline CDR1 and CDR2: KGHSH and LQKENI. CDR3 residues: CASSPYTGAIEQYF. The DNA of the CDR3 is TGTGCCAGCTCACCATATACAGGGGCGATCGAGCAGTACTTC.

CDR3: CASSQGLAASYEQYF. As DNA, the CDR3 is TGCGCCAGCAGCCAAGGTCTAGCGGCCTCCTACGAGCAGTACTTC. The chain has TRBV4-1 and TRBJ2-7; 7 bases are shared with TRBD2. CDR1 and CDR2 from the germline V gene are MGHRA and YSYEKL. This CDR3 region has 15 residues. The ends lost 1 base at V and 0 bases at J; junction bases unmatched: 3.